Shown below are 20 T cell receptor beta chains from a single sample sequenced in a study of control samples from healthy donors and cancer patients. Repertoires were generated with immunoSEQ multiplex PCR, while TCRdb's copy carries only in-frame clones and drops some. Among tens of thousands of clones listed, 89% were seen once. The sequenced material came from PBMCs. These receptors all come from a woman aged 45 to 65 with colorectal cancer.

The chain joins TRBV11-3 to TRBJ1-2; no clear D. Germline CDR1 is SGHNT and CDR2 is YENEEA. The CDR3 has 16 amino acids. Trimming took off 2 bases at V and 3 bases at J, with 16 bases between the two ends. The CDR3 region has the DNA TGTGCCAGCAGCTTACTCGGCCAGTTTGAGGACTATGGCTACACCTTC. Translation: CASSLLGQFEDYGYTF.

The chain employs TRBV6-2 or TRBV6-3 and TRBJ2-5; weak D call: TRBD1 (5 bases). The germline gives CDR1 MNHEY, CDR2 SVGEGT. This CDR3 spans 16 amino acids. V gave up 5 bases and J gave up 1 base, with 17 bases separating them. The CDR3 sequence: CASSRGETDGQETQYF. In DNA, the CDR3 is TGTGCCAGCAGTAGAGGAGAGACAGACGGCCAAGAGACCCAGTACTTC.

Here the CDR3 reads CASSLGTSLRNEQFF. CDR3 nucleotide sequence: TGTGCCAGCAGCTTAGGGACTAGCCTACGGAATGAGCAGTTCTTC. The chain uses TRBV7-3 and TRBJ2-1, with 9 bases matching TRBD2. CDR3 length: 15 amino acids. The germline V gene has CDR1 SGHTA and CDR2 FQGTGA. Unmatched junction bases numbered 6, after V lost 2 bases and J lost 7 bases.

This chain links TRBV6-2 or TRBV6-3 with TRBJ1-2; possible D gene TRBD1, 5 bases. The germline V and J ends were trimmed by 6 bases and 2 bases, with 10 bases remaining between them. The CDR3 covers 13 residues. The germline CDR1 and CDR2 sequences are MNHEY and SVGEGT. CDR3 DNA: TGTGCCAGCAGCCCCCGGGGCAACTATGGCTACACCTTC. This sequence encodes CASSPRGNYGYTF.

V gene TRBV2 combines with J gene TRBJ1-5; 10 positions match TRBD1. CDR1 is SNHLY, CDR2 FYNNEI, per germline. V trimming: 2 bases; J trimming: 4 bases; junction bases outside the gene matches: 2. The CDR3 is 15 residues long. The CDR3 loop is CASSELGQGNQPQHF. CDR3 sequence (DNA): TGTGCCAGCAGTGAACTGGGACAGGGGAATCAGCCCCAGCATTTT.

About this clone itself: The sample carries other DNA sequences with the same CDR3. J is TRBJ1-1 and V is TRBV7-2; D possibly corresponds to TRBD1 (6 bases). The V and J ends lost 3 bases and 5 bases respectively, with 13 bases between them. CDR3 length: 14 amino acids. Germline CDR1 SGHTA, CDR2 FQGNSA. CDR3 amino acids: CASSFSRGGTEAFF. In DNA form, the CDR3 reads TGTGCCAGCAGCTTCTCCAGGGGAGGGACTGAAGCTTTCTTT. Combining the CDR3 with reference TRBV7-2 and TRBJ1-1 gives the whole variable domain GAGVSQSPSNKVTEKGKDVELRCDPISGHTALYWYRQSLGQGLEFLIYFQGNSAPDKSGLPSDRFSAERTGGSVSTLTIQRTQQEDSAVYLCASSFSRGGTEAFFGQGTRLTVV.

The chain uses TRBV5-6 and TRBJ1-2, with 10 bases matching TRBD1. The CDR3 contains 17 residues. Germline V gives CDR1 SGHDT, CDR2 YYEEEE. Trimming removed 4 bases from V and 2 bases from J; junction bases left unmatched: 11. The CDR3 DNA reads as TGTGCCAGCAGCCTACGGGACAGGGGTAATTGGAACTATGGCTACACCTTC. It yields the protein CASSLRDRGNWNYGYTF.

This clone showed up just a few times. The chain links TRBV5-6 to TRBJ2-2; the D gene is possibly TRBD2 (7 bases). V lost 0 bases and J 1 base, leaving 19 bases between the germline ends. The V gene's germline CDR1 is SGHDT and CDR2 YYEEEE. CDR3 length equals 19 residues. The CDR3 reads CASSLAVGAGDQNTGELFF. In DNA, the CDR3 is TGTGCCAGCAGCTTGGCCGTGGGGGCGGGGGACCAGAACACCGGGGAGCTGTTTTTT.

This clone was found once. The chain links TRBV19 to TRBJ2-3; 7 bases align to TRBD1. From germline, CDR1 is LNHDA and CDR2 SQIVND (reference sequence). With V trimmed by 5 bases and J by 3 bases, 8 bases remained unmatched. The CDR3 is 15 amino acids. CDR3: CASSGTGERTDTQYF. DNA for the CDR3: TGTGCCAGTAGTGGTACAGGGGAGAGGACAGATACGCAGTATTTT.

This clone was recorded only once. V usage is TRBV19 and J usage is TRBJ1-1; tentatively, D is TRBD1 (5 bases). The germline V and J ends were trimmed by 4 bases and 1 base, with 10 bases remaining between them. The CDR3 extends over 14 amino acids. The germline V gene encodes CDR1 LNHDA and CDR2 SQIVND (reference sequence). Written as DNA, the CDR3 is TGTGCCAGTAGTAGAGAGACAGAGAACACTGAAGCTTTCTTT. This codes for CASSRETENTEAFF. Full variable domain (missing parts from reference TRBV19 and TRBJ1-1): DGGITQSPKYLFRKEGQNVTLSCEQNLNHDAMYWYRQDPGQGLRLIYYSQIVNDFQKGDIAEGYSVSREKKESFPLTVTSAQKNPTAFYLCASSRETENTEAFFGQGTRLTVV.

The V and J genes are TRBV5-1 and TRBJ1-1, with 8 bases aligning to TRBD1. J lost 0 bases, V lost 4 bases, and 8 bases had no gene match. The CDR3 runs to 16 residues. The germline gives CDR1 SGHRS, CDR2 YFSETQ. Here the CDR3 DNA reads TGCGCCAGCAGCCCCGACAGGGGCGACATGAACACTGAAGCTTTCTTT. Its translation is CASSPDRGDMNTEAFF.

This chain joins TRBV20-1 and TRBJ1-2, with D unresolved. V was pared by 5 bases and J by 3 bases, with 7 bases between. This CDR3 has 11 residues. Per germline, CDR1 DFQATT and CDR2 SNEGSKA (reference sequence). The CDR3 is CSAARDYGYTF. Here the CDR3 DNA reads TGCAGTGCTGCACGGGACTATGGCTACACCTTC.

This clone has more than one count but fewer than ten. The chain is built from TRBV7-9 and TRBJ1-5; D is possibly TRBD1 (5 bases). The V gene lost 4 bases and the J gene lost 2 bases, with 15 bases spanning the gap. Germline CDR1 SEHNR, CDR2 FQNEAQ (reference sequence). This CDR3 contains 16 residues. The CDR3 sequence is CASSSGTAEGNQPQHF. In DNA, the CDR3 is TGTGCCAGCAGCTCCGGGACGGCGGAGGGCAATCAGCCCCAGCATTTT.

The chain links TRBV7-9 to TRBJ2-5; D unresolved. Germline lookup yields CDR1 SEHNR and CDR2 FQNEAQ (reference sequence). The CDR3 length is 12 residues. V lost 8 bases to trimming and J lost 5 bases, with 12 bases between them. The DNA for the CDR3 is TGTGCCAGCCGCGAGATAGTGGAGACCCAGTACTTC. Protein sequence: CASREIVETQYF.

The chain employs TRBV6-2 or TRBV6-3 and TRBJ1-5; 10 bases match TRBD1. Looked up from germline, CDR1 is MNHEY and CDR2 is SVGEGT. This CDR3 has 17 amino acids. The ends lost 0 bases at V and 7 bases at J; junction bases unmatched: 9. The CDR3 nucleotides read TGTGCCAGCAGTTACTCGACGGGGGACAGGGGTAGGCAGCCCCAGCATTTT. It translates to CASSYSTGDRGRQPQHF.

The gene calls are TRBV28 and TRBJ1-5, with 8 bases matching TRBD1. This CDR3 has 14 residues. Germline values: CDR1 MDHEN, CDR2 SYDVKM. The ends lost 5 bases at V and 7 bases at J; junction bases unmatched: 7. The CDR3 region is CASSPTGGWQPQHF. CDR3 nucleotide sequence: TGTGCCAGCAGTCCAACAGGGGGATGGCAGCCCCAGCATTTT.

The V and J genes are TRBV28 and TRBJ2-1; 8 nucleotides match TRBD1. Unmatched junction bases numbered 5, after V lost 6 bases and J lost 1 base. Germline V gives CDR1 MDHEN, CDR2 SYDVKM. This CDR3 is built from 15 residues. The CDR3 here is CASRGDRGSYNEQFF. CDR3 in DNA: TGTGCCAGCAGGGGTGACAGGGGTTCCTACAATGAGCAGTTCTTC. The full variable domain, rest sourced from reference TRBV28 and TRBJ2-1, is DVKVTQSSRYLVKRTGEKVFLECVQDMDHENMFWYRQDPGLGLRLIYFSYDVKMKEKGDIPEGYSVSREKKERFSLILESASTNQTSMYLCASRGDRGSYNEQFFGPGTRLTVL.

About this clone itself: The sample carries other DNA sequences with the same CDR3. This rearrangement joins TRBV5-6 to TRBJ1-1; D is undetermined. The CDR3 loop spans 13 amino acids. V gave up 2 bases and J gave up 1 base, with 6 bases separating them. CDR1 SGHDT and CDR2 YYEEEE come from the germline V gene. In nucleotides, the CDR3 is TGTGCCAGCAGCTTAAGACAGAACACTGAAGCTTTCTTT. It encodes CASSLRQNTEAFF. The full variable domain, completed using reference TRBV5-6 and TRBJ1-1, is DAGVTQSPTHLIKTRGQQVTLRCSPKSGHDTVSWYQQALGQGPQFIFQYYEEEERQRGNFPDRFSGHQFPNYSSELNVNALLLGDSALYLCASSLRQNTEAFFGQGTRLTVV.

The chain couples TRBV28 to TRBJ1-1; 7 nucleotides line up with TRBD1. Germline V lookup: CDR1 MDHEN, CDR2 SYDVKM. Trimming removed 1 base from V and 7 bases from J; junction bases left unmatched: 6. The CDR3 runs to 14 residues. CDR3 loop: CASSLSTGSGEAFF. The CDR3 DNA reads as TGTGCCAGCAGTTTATCGACAGGGTCCGGTGAAGCTTTCTTT.

The sample holds a few counts of this clone. The V and J genes are TRBV4-1 and TRBJ1-2; 8 nucleotides line up with TRBD1. V gave up 4 bases and J gave up 7 bases; unmatched junction bases: 2. CDR1 and CDR2 (germline): MGHRA, YSYEKL. This CDR3 comprises 12 residues. The CDR3 here is CASSLGQGGYTF. For the CDR3, the DNA is TGCGCCAGCAGCCTAGGACAGGGTGGCTACACCTTC.